This entry lists 22 T cell receptor beta chains sequenced from one sample in a study of shared clonotypes between healthy human individuals. The protocol was immunoSEQ multiplex PCR, while the TCRdb copy is restricted to in-frame clones and leaves out a portion. Here the sample spans approximately 980,000 clones, about three quarters being singletons. Sequenced sample: memory CD4+ T cells sorted from blood. This sample's subset: CD45RA-negative fraction. The receptors stem from a man between 18 and 29 years old in good health.

V gene TRBV5-4 combines with J gene TRBJ2-7; D might be TRBD2 (6 bases). This CDR3 comprises 12 residues. V lost 1 base and J lost 7, with 9 bases in between. The V gene's germline CDR1 is SGHNT and CDR2 YYREEE (reference sequence). CDR3 in amino acids: CASSLTGREQYF. The DNA of the CDR3 is TGTGCCAGCAGCTTGACGGGGAGGGAGCAGTACTTC.

V gene TRBV4-3 combines with J gene TRBJ1-5; unclear D gene. Germline CDR1 LGHNA, CDR2 YSLEER. The CDR3 has 13 amino acids. Trimming shortened V by 2 bases and J by 0 bases, and 2 bases separated the two germline ends. The CDR3 DNA is TGCGCCAGCAGCCAAAGTAGCAATCAGCCCCAGCATTTT. This gives the protein CASSQSSNQPQHF.

CDR3: CASRGNEQYF. As DNA, the CDR3 is TGTGCCAGCAGGGGAAACGAGCAGTACTTC. V is TRBV2 and J is TRBJ2-7; no clear D. V was cut by 6 bases and J by 5 bases, with 5 bases left in between. The CDR3 covers 10 residues. CDR1 is SNHLY and CDR2 is FYNNEI in the germline V gene.

CDR3 loop: CASSYRGQGDSPLHF. The DNA of the CDR3 is TGTGCCAGCAGCTACAGGGGGCAAGGGGATTCACCCCTCCACTTT. J is TRBJ1-6 and V is TRBV11-2, with TRBD1 identical over 9 bases. The V gene's germline CDR1 is SGHAT and CDR2 FQNNGV. V shed 4 bases and J 8 bases; nucleotides not matched to a gene: 6. The CDR3 is 15 residues long.

This chain joins TRBV5-6 and TRBJ2-5; no clear D. The germline V gene encodes CDR1 SGHDT and CDR2 YYEEEE. The CDR3 loop spans 11 amino acids. V was clipped by 0 bases and J by 8 bases, with 5 bases between them. The CDR3 protein is CASSLADTQYF. The CDR3 DNA reads as TGTGCCAGCAGCTTGGCAGACACCCAGTACTTC.

The CDR3 DNA reads as TGTGCCAGCAGCCTTAAGGCTTCGAACACTGAAGCTTTCTTT. This sequence encodes CASSLKASNTEAFF. The gene calls are TRBV5-4 and TRBJ1-1, with unresolved D. The CDR3 length is 14 residues. Trimming took 4 bases from V and 1 from J, leaving 11 bases between them. The V gene's germline CDR1 is SGHNT and CDR2 YYREEE (reference sequence). Full variable domain (remainder filled in from reference TRBV5-4 and TRBJ1-1): ETGVTQSPTHLIKTRGQQVTLRCSSQSGHNTVSWYQQALGQGPQFIFQYYREEENGRGNFPPRFSGLQFPNYSSELNVNALELDDSALYLCASSLKASNTEAFFGQGTRLTVV.

Only a few counts were recorded for this clone. The V gene is TRBV6-5, the J gene TRBJ2-7, with D perhaps matching TRBD2 (6 bases). Trimming took off 2 bases at V and 2 bases at J, with 10 bases between the two ends. Looked up from germline, CDR1 is MNHEY and CDR2 is SVGAGI. This CDR3 is 14 amino acids long. The CDR3 reads CASSYRPGAYEQYF. The CDR3 DNA reads TGTGCCAGCAGTTACAGGCCGGGGGCCTACGAGCAGTACTTC.

This clone has only a few counts. This sample includes further DNA sequences coding for the same CDR3. The rearrangement links TRBV2 to TRBJ1-1; 10 nucleotides agree with TRBD1. With 4 bases clipped from V and 1 base from J, the junction kept 0 bases outside the gene matches. The CDR3 length is 14 residues. Germline assignment: CDR1 SNHLY and CDR2 FYNNEI. CDR3 in amino acids: CASSGDRGNTEAFF. DNA of the CDR3: TGTGCCAGCAGTGGGGACAGGGGGAACACTGAAGCTTTCTTT.

V gene TRBV5-1 combines with J gene TRBJ2-1; the match to TRBD2 covers 9 bases. The CDR3 consists of 14 residues. V lost 0 bases and J lost 10; bases outside the gene matches: 5. From germline, CDR1 is SGHRS and CDR2 YFSETQ. In DNA, the CDR3 is TGCGCCAGCAGCTTGGAAGGACTAGCGTACGAGCAGTTCTTC. Its protein is CASSLEGLAYEQFF.

Concerning this clone: With a much larger clone just one base away, this may be a read error. Additional DNA sequences in this sample encode the identical CDR3. The J gene is TRBJ2-5, the V gene TRBV14; D is perhaps TRBD2 (6 bases). The length of the CDR3 is 13 residues. Germline V gene sequence: CDR1 SGHDN, CDR2 FVKESK. V dropped 0 bases and J dropped 11 bases, with 13 bases sitting between them. This CDR3 is CASSQDVVGTQYF. The CDR3 DNA follows: TGTGCCAGCAGCCAAGACGTGGTAGGGACTCAGTACTTC.

The CDR3 DNA reads TGTGCCAGCAGTCCTACTGTCGGTTTGGGCTGGGAGCAGTTCTTC. This encodes CASSPTVGLGWEQFF. The chain has TRBV27 and TRBJ2-1; D unresolved. Between the trimmed V and J ends, which lost 5 bases and 10 bases, there was a span of 21 bases. The CDR3 loop spans 15 amino acids. CDR1 MNHEY and CDR2 SMNVEV come from the germline V gene (reference sequence).

With respect to this clone: This sample also contains other DNA sequences that code for the same CDR3. The rearrangement joins TRBV6-1 to TRBJ2-7, with D possibly TRBD1 on 6 matching bases. The CDR3 totals 13 residues. CDR1 is MNHNS, CDR2 SASEGT, per germline. Trimming cost V 5 bases and J 2 bases, with 10 bases left between them. Written as DNA, the CDR3 is TGTGCCAGCAGTCCGGGACAAACCTACGAGCAGTACTTC. The encoded protein is CASSPGQTYEQYF.

Only a few counts were recorded for this clone. This sequence joins TRBV5-6 and TRBJ1-4, with 7 bases matching TRBD1. The CDR3 sequence is 14 residues long. V dropped 2 bases and J dropped 8; count of bases not matched to a gene: 6. Germline V lookup: CDR1 SGHDT, CDR2 YYEEEE. The CDR3 spells CASSLQGYTEKLFF. CDR3 DNA: TGTGCCAGCAGCTTACAGGGGTACACCGAAAAACTGTTTTTT.

This clone was observed once. The gene calls are TRBV4-1 and TRBJ2-2, with 9 bases identical to TRBD2. With 0 bases clipped from V and 6 bases from J, the junction kept 5 bases outside the gene matches. The germline V gene encodes CDR1 MGHRA and CDR2 YSYEKL. This CDR3 region has 16 residues. The CDR3 nucleotides read TGCGCCAGCAGCCAAGATCGGGCGGGAGGGGCCGGGGAGCTGTTTTTT. The encoded protein is CASSQDRAGGAGELFF.

In DNA form, the CDR3 reads TGTGCCAGCAGGGGGAGGAGGGGTTCCTATAATTCACCCCTCCACTTT. Protein product: CASRGRRGSYNSPLHF. This chain joins TRBV28 and TRBJ1-6, with D possibly being TRBD1 (5 bases). Germline CDR1 MDHEN, CDR2 SYDVKM. The V end was cut by 6 bases, the J end by 1 base, with 13 bases between. The CDR3 length is 16 residues.

This sequence joins TRBV5-6 and TRBJ2-7; no definite D call. The germline V gene encodes CDR1 SGHDT and CDR2 YYEEEE. V shed 2 bases and J shed 4 bases, with 10 bases lying between them. The CDR3 totals 13 residues. CDR3 bases: TGTGCCAGCAGCTTCCCACTCGGGTACGAGCAGTACTTC. Translation gives CASSFPLGYEQYF.

The chain couples TRBV6-5 to TRBJ1-6, with a tentative D call TRBD1 (5 bases). V lost 2 bases and J 9 bases, leaving 14 bases between the germline ends. CDR1 and CDR2 (germline): MNHEY, SVGAGI. The CDR3 is 15 residues long. The CDR3 spells CASSYRDPGSSPLHF. The CDR3 nucleotides are TGTGCCAGCAGTTACCGGGACCCCGGCAGTTCACCCCTCCACTTT.

This clone was picked up a small number of times. The chain combines TRBV28 with TRBJ2-7, with 11 bases that match TRBD2. CDR3 length equals 14 residues. Trimming at V came to 8 bases and at J to 4 bases, leaving 7 bases not matched to a gene. Germline CDR1 and CDR2: MDHEN and SYDVKM. Written as DNA, the CDR3 is TGTGCCAGCGCTAGCGGGGGGACCCCTTACGAGCAGTACTTC. As protein: CASASGGTPYEQYF.

The chain combines TRBV11-2 with TRBJ2-1; the D gene is possibly TRBD2 (6 bases). The CDR3 has 15 residues. CDR1 and CDR2 (germline): SGHAT, FQNNGV. V lost 1 base, J lost 8 bases, and 15 bases lay in between. CDR3 sequence: CASSLGRARRDEQFF. The DNA for the CDR3 is TGTGCCAGCAGCTTAGGGAGGGCCCGACGCGATGAGCAGTTCTTC. Based on the CDR3 plus reference TRBV11-2 and TRBJ2-1, the full variable domain is EAGVAQSPRYKIIEKRQSVAFWCNPISGHATLYWYQQILGQGPKLLIQFQNNGVVDDSQLPKDRFSAERLKGVDSTLKIQPAKLEDSAVYLCASSLGRARRDEQFFGPGTRLTVL.

The CDR3 bases are TGTGCCAGCCATAAAGGGATGAGCACCGGGGAGCTGTTTTTT. Its translation: CASHKGMSTGELFF. The J gene is TRBJ2-2, the V gene TRBV28; no clear D gene. The CDR3 sequence is 14 residues long. Trimming pared 8 bases from V and 4 bases from J, leaving 14 bases between. Per the germline V gene, CDR1 is MDHEN and CDR2 is SYDVKM.

The V gene is TRBV5-1, the J gene TRBJ2-2; TRBD2 might be the D (5 bases). V was trimmed by 3 bases and J by 4 bases, leaving 13 bases between them. Germline CDR1 SGHRS, CDR2 YFSETQ. The CDR3 has 15 amino acids. CDR3 in DNA: TGCGCCAGCAGCTCCTTACAAGGGAGCACCGGGGAGCTGTTTTTT. Its translation: CASSSLQGSTGELFF.

The chain uses TRBV2 and TRBJ2-5, with 7 bases matching TRBD1. Germline values: CDR1 SNHLY, CDR2 FYNNEI. V trimming: 10 bases; J trimming: 5 bases; junction bases outside the gene matches: 4. This CDR3 region has 11 residues. CDR3 sequence (DNA): TGTGCCACCGGGACAGAGGAGACCCAGTACTTC. Amino acids: CATGTEETQYF.